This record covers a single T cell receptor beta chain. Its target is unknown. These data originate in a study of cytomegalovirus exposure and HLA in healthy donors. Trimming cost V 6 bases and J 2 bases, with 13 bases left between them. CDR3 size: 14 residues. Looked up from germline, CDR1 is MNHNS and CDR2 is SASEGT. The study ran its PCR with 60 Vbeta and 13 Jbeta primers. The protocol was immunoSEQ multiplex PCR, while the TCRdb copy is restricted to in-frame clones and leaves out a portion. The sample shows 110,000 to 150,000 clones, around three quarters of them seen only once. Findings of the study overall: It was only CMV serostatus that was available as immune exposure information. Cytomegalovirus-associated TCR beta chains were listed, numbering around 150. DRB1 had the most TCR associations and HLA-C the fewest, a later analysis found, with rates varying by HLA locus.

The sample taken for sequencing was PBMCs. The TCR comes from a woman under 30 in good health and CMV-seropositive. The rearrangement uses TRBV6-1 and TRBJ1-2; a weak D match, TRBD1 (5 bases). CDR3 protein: CASSVAGSNYGYTF. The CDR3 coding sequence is TGTGCCAGCAGCGTGGCAGGGTCAAACTATGGCTACACCTTC.